These T cell receptor beta chains were read from a single sample in a study of cytomegalovirus exposure and HLA in healthy donors. Some clones are missing from TCRdb's copy, which holds only in-frame ones; the method was immunoSEQ multiplex PCR. The table shows approximately 140,000 clones, with 75% to 85% occurring only once. Material: PBMCs. The receptors come from a human donor in good health. Both conserved end residues are trimmed from each CDR3. Each record gives: clone size, J gene, V gene, D gene, CDR3 protein. A D gene is named only where the DNA matches it firmly. Rows may omit the clone size; those that give it use once, few, many or a size class.

NA,TRBJ1-1,TRBV7-2,NA,ASSLGLWAAF
NA,TRBJ2-7,TRBV5-4,NA,ASSLYLRDEQY
once,TRBJ2-3,TRBV6-5,NA,ASSRANTQY
NA,TRBJ2-1,TRBV11-3,NA,ASSLDRNEQF
once,TRBJ1-1,TRBV25-1,TRBD1,ASPHPRLDRGITEAF
NA,TRBJ1-2,TRBV11-2,TRBD1,ASSPRDRGYT
NA,TRBJ2-2,TRBV6-5,TRBD1,ASMAQGANGELF
NA,TRBJ1-5,TRBV6-1,TRBD1,ASSEIFDRGIDQPQH
NA,TRBJ1-4,TRBV2,NA,ASSANREWF
NA,TRBJ2-4,TRBV11-2,NA,ASSLGRVRPAGTKNIQY
NA,TRBJ2-7,TRBV21-1,NA,ASSNLAIPGHRSSYEQY
NA,TRBJ2-3,TRBV5-4,TRBD2,ASSLLSGRVHDTQY
NA,TRBJ2-1,TRBV7-3,NA,ASSLRAGSASSYNEQF
NA,TRBJ2-7,TRBV7-8,NA,ASSLTDSYEQY
NA,TRBJ2-5,TRBV4-3,NA,ASSQDGGGGETQY
NA,TRBJ2-6,TRBV5-4,TRBD1,ASSSPRDSSSGANVLT
NA,TRBJ1-2,TRBV18,TRBD1,ASSPGQGLHT
NA,TRBJ2-4,TRBV6-5,TRBD1,ASSIGQGLYIQY
once,TRBJ2-1,TRBV12-5,NA,ASGEGVRNNEQF
few,TRBJ2-7,TRBV28,TRBD1,ASSATGTGEYEQY
NA,TRBJ2-7,TRBV18,NA,ASSPNTQYHSGEQY
NA,TRBJ2-7,TRBV7-2,NA,ASSLGVAPAYEQY
NA,TRBJ2-5,TRBV6-6,TRBD2,ASSYSTSGGIETQY
NA,TRBJ1-1,TRBV10-2,TRBD1,ASSDVGITGGSTEAF
NA,TRBJ2-2,TRBV9,NA,ASSAVRAGELF
few,TRBJ1-1,TRBV4-3,NA,ASSPRSYTEAF
NA,TRBJ2-7,TRBV7-2,NA,ASSPSPADEQY
NA,TRBJ1-2,TRBV5-6,NA,ASSLTQDYGYT
once,TRBJ2-1,TRBV4-2,NA,ASSQEVYTYNEQF
NA,TRBJ2-1,TRBV15,TRBD2,ATSREAGGTPLQQF
NA,TRBJ1-1,TRBV6-1,TRBD1,ASSPRTGVVTEAF
few,TRBJ1-2,TRBV5-1,NA,ASSPEYYGYT
NA,TRBJ2-2,TRBV6-4,NA,ASSDSNEGVNTGELF
NA,TRBJ2-1,TRBV2,TRBD2,ASRLGLAGVAGNEQF
NA,TRBJ2-7,TRBV28,NA,ASSFRIATSTYEQY
NA,TRBJ2-3,TRBV15,NA,ATSRDPALNTQY
NA,TRBJ2-1,TRBV6-1,TRBD2,ASSESGTSLFEQF
NA,TRBJ2-7,TRBV4-3,NA,ASSQDVVGATYEQY
NA,TRBJ2-5,TRBV27,NA,ASSTFRAAQETQY
NA,TRBJ2-1,TRBV4-1,TRBD2,ASSQGSGRAREYEQF
NA,TRBJ2-1,TRBV4-2,TRBD2,ASSPQTSSSSYNEQF
NA,TRBJ2-7,TRBV5-1,NA,ASSPTGYEQY
NA,TRBJ1-4,TRBV6-1,TRBD1,ASSYGDREGKLF
NA,TRBJ2-1,TRBV11-2,TRBD2,ASSLLAGGLLAQF
NA,TRBJ1-3,TRBV5-4,TRBD1,ASSNRGSGNTIY
NA,TRBJ2-1,TRBV5-1,NA,ASSLGASMGPGEQF
NA,TRBJ2-1,TRBV9,TRBD2,ASSVAERERKGEQF
NA,TRBJ2-7,TRBV16,TRBD1,ASSQNKDRNEQY
NA,TRBJ2-5,TRBV29-1,TRBD2,SVELAGGETQY